This T cell receptor (beta chain) originates from a study of blood T cell repertoires in COVID-19 (dated by TCRdb to about 2020). For the wider study: The collaborator samples originated in the United States, Italy and Spain and spanned the acute and convalescent phases of COVID-19. Sample metadata almost always included a de-identified subject ID, COVID-19 status, age in years and sex. Where available, HLA class I and class II types were obtained from metadata supplied by the sample provider rather than from assay-based typing. The material from the prospective study consisted of cDNA or gDNA derived from T cells, B-cell-depleted T cells, or PBMCs. The repertoires were released in a freely available public database meant as a resource for research on the immune response to SARS-CoV-2. Samples came from the ongoing ImmuneRACE study (first 160 participants) plus 1,254 subjects from 6 global collaborators. The dataset comprised deeply sampled blood TCRbeta repertoires from subjects exposed to, actively infected with, or recovered from COVID-19.

Participants in the prospective study were aged about 18 to 89 years, lived in about two dozen United States geographic areas, and enrolled through a virtual design. In the prospective study, participants were assigned to cohorts based on the clinical history participants reported in a screening survey and a study questionnaire. ImmuneRACE Cohort 3 recovered participants were defined by two consecutive negative NP/OP PCR tests, healthcare professional clearance, or symptom resolution. Each participant in the prospective study had whole blood, serum and a nasopharyngeal or oropharyngeal swab collected by mobile phlebotomists. Additional blood draws and questionnaires over an approximately two-month period could optionally be provided by prospective study participants. Prospective study blood samples were shipped either frozen or at room temperature before DNA extraction. Results the study describes overall, beyond this receptor: How much clinical and demographic metadata was included differed by source and by participant, and the metadata was provided uncurated.

To note about this clone: It has no known antigen specificity. Base quality data are lacking; no much larger clone is found one base away.

TCRbeta CDR3 regions were amplified from genomic DNA using the immunoSEQ Assay, a bias-controlled multiplex PCR. In the paper's pipeline: The number of nucleated cells in each sample was estimated from the amplification of reference gene primers within the assay. To quantify the absolute abundance of each unique TCRbeta CDR3 rearrangement, sequence reads were collapsed and filtered. For each sample, productive Simpson clonality was calculated as the square root of Simpson's diversity index over productive rearrangements. TCRdb limited this immuneACCESS table to in-frame rearrangements with V and J called. A share of clones is missing; checked studies link under half to unresolved V genes, and the rest is unexplained. That table supplies the V and J calls and clone size; D and trimming were determined from the DNA. This sample holds 250,000 to 300,000 clones; roughly 89% were observed only once. In total, the top ten clones hold less than 2% of the sample.

From V the trimming removes 3 bases and from J it removes 4 bases, while the gene matches leave 4 bases of the junction unaccounted for. As encoded in the germline V gene (reference sequence), CDR1 is SGHKS while CDR2 is YYEKEE. The CDR3 numbers 15 residues from cysteine through phenylalanine. The entry retains the CDR3 DNA only, 45 bases that are in frame from base 1. The sequence came from a middle-aged woman who had recovered from COVID-19. Recombination joined TRBV5-5 with TRBJ1-5; TRBD1 fits 10 bases in the junction. Material: PBMCs or T cells enriched from blood (not recorded which). For the CDR3, the sequence is CASSWTGGMNQPQHF. The nucleotides read TGTGCCAGCAGCTGGACAGGGGGGATGAATCAGCCCCAGCATTTT.